A single sample gave rise to the 30 T cell receptor delta chains below, sequenced in a study of gamma-delta T cells after stem cell transplantation. TCRdb fed the RT-PCR reads into CATT to redo clone calling. The table shows about 3,000 delta-chain clones, with about 1.8% occurring only once. Sequencing used gamma-delta T cells. The origin of the receptors is a human donor. It is not recorded whose cells these are; they may come from a transplant donor.

This clone was recorded a few times. The protein recorded in TCRdb matches a much larger clone and deviates from this DNA's translation at residue 11, suggesting a read error; the protein here is obtained by translating the DNA. The V and J genes are TRDV2 and TRDJ1; 13 positions agree with TRDD3. This CDR3 contains 18 residues. Germline V gives CDR1 GEAIGNYY, CDR2 EKD. Trimming took 3 bases from V and 0 from J; bases not matched to a gene: 9. This CDR3 reads CACDAVLGDTPDTDKLIF. Here the CDR3 DNA reads TGTGCCTGTGACGCCGTACTGGGGGATACGCCGGACACCGATAAACTCATCTTT.

This clone was detected only a few times. The CDR3 sequence: CACLLLGDTAYTDKLIF. CDR3 DNA sequence: TGTGCCTGTCTTCTACTGGGGGATACGGCGTACACCGATAAACTCATCTTT. This chain links TRDV2 with TRDJ1, with TRDD3 identical over 13 bases. V dropped 6 bases and J dropped 0; count of bases not matched to a gene: 9. This CDR3 has 17 residues. The V gene's germline CDR1 is GEAIGNYY and CDR2 EKD.

This clone has just a few counts. This likely stems from a read error, as it lies one base from a far larger clone. The sample holds other DNA sequences that translate to the same CDR3. V usage is TRDV2 and J usage is TRDJ1, with a weak D call TRDD3 (5 bases). The germline V gene has CDR1 GEAIGNYY and CDR2 EKD. This CDR3 region has 15 residues. The CDR3 sequence: CACDTVGTYTDKLIF. CDR3 nucleotides: TGTGCCTGTGACACAGTGGGGACGTACACCGATAAGCTCATCTTT.

This clone was detected only a few times. The TCRdb protein comes from a much larger clone and disagrees with this DNA's translation at residue 9, likely due to a read error; the protein given here is derived from the DNA. The chain couples TRDV2 to TRDJ1; 8 nucleotides agree with TRDD3. The V gene end was trimmed by 1 base and the J gene end by 6 bases; junction bases not matched to a gene: 21. From germline, CDR1 is GEAIGNYY and CDR2 EKD. The CDR3 is made up of 19 amino acids. The CDR3 loop is CACDTVLGGTRRSENKLIF. The CDR3 region has the DNA TGTGCCTGTGACACGGTACTGGGGGGCACCAGGAGGTCTGAGAATAAACTCATCTTT.

This clone has only a few counts. Since a far larger clone is one base different, this is likely a read error. Other DNA sequences in this sample translate to the same CDR3. The J gene is TRDJ3, the V gene TRDV2; 9 bases are shared with TRDD3. The CDR3 has 21 amino acids. The V gene's germline CDR1 is GEAIGNYY and CDR2 EKD. The CDR3 sequence: CACDTAGGYPSTTWDTRQMFF. The CDR3 DNA reads TGTGCCTGTGACACAGCAGGGGGATACCCCAGCACCACCTGGGACACCCGACAGATGTTCTTC.

Notes on this clone: TCRdb attributes to this sequence the protein of a much larger clone, which differs from the DNA translation at residue 6; a read error is likely, and the protein displayed is translated from the DNA. The chain has TRDV2 and TRDJ1, with 10 nucleotides matching TRDD3. CDR3 length equals 18 residues. V lost 2 bases, J lost 1 base, and 12 bases stayed unmatched. CDR1 and CDR2 from the germline V gene are GEAIGNYY and EKD. The CDR3: CACDRTSTGGFRTDKLIF. The CDR3 DNA reads TGTGCCTGTGACAGGACTTCAACTGGGGGATTTCGCACCGATAAACTCATCTTT.

On this clone: This DNA's translation differs at residue 4 from TCRdb's protein, which comes from a much larger clone; a read error is likely, and the protein shown is translated from the DNA. CDR3 in amino acids: CACGAVLGDTRDTDKLIF. In DNA, the CDR3 is TGTGCCTGTGGCGCCGTACTGGGGGATACGCGGGACACCGATAAACTCATCTTT. The rearrangement joins TRDV2 to TRDJ1; 13 nucleotides align to TRDD3. Germline trimming cut 5 bases from V and 0 bases from J; bases unmatched to any gene: 11. Germline CDR1 is GEAIGNYY and CDR2 is EKD. This CDR3 is 18 amino acids long.

As for this clone: The TCRdb protein comes from a much larger clone and disagrees with this DNA's translation at residue 12, likely due to a read error; the protein given here is derived from the DNA. The gene calls are TRDV2 and TRDJ1, with TRDD3 identical over 9 bases. CDR1 is GEAIGNYY, CDR2 EKD, per germline. V dropped 3 bases and J dropped 3; count of bases not matched to a gene: 13. This CDR3 is built from 17 residues. CDR3 protein: CACDGLGDLLNADKLIF. The CDR3 region has the DNA TGTGCCTGTGACGGACTGGGGGACCTTCTTAACGCCGATAAACTCATCTTT.

Note on this clone: The TCRdb protein, from a much larger clone, departs from this DNA's translation at residue 11, likely by read error; the protein shown derives from the DNA. The rearrangement uses TRDV2 and TRDJ1; TRDD3 matches at 10 bases. The germline V gene has CDR1 GEAIGNYY and CDR2 EKD. Trimming took 0 bases from V and 2 from J; bases not matched to a gene: 11. The CDR3 is 18 amino acids. CDR3 DNA sequence: TGTGCCTGTGACACCCTGCTACTGGGGGATGCGCCAACCGATAAACTCATCTTT. Amino acids: CACDTLLLGDAPTDKLIF.

Within the sample, this clone is medium-sized. This specimen includes other DNA sequences encoding the same CDR3. V usage is TRDV2 and J usage is TRDJ1; 10 bases are shared with TRDD3. V gave up 3 bases and J gave up 0 bases; unmatched junction bases: 12. The germline gives CDR1 GEAIGNYY, CDR2 EKD. The CDR3 consists of 18 residues. The CDR3 loop is CACDPVLGGYRYTDKLIF. The CDR3 coding sequence is TGTGCCTGTGACCCGGTCCTTGGGGGATACCGGTACACCGATAAACTCATCTTT.

V and J are TRDV2 and TRDJ3; 12 nucleotides align to TRDD3. V was clipped by 1 base and J by 1 base; unmatched bases: 19. The germline gives CDR1 GEAIGNYY, CDR2 EKD. The CDR3 is 24 amino acids. The CDR3 protein is CACDTLRGAGGYAAASWDTRQMFF. CDR3 coding DNA: TGTGCCTGTGACACGCTACGCGGAGCTGGGGGATACGCCGCGGCATCCTGGGACACCCGACAGATGTTTTTC.

This clone was detected a few times. Since a much larger clone is just one base distant, this may be a read error. The sample has other DNA sequences that encode this CDR3 too. The chain joins TRDV2 to TRDJ3, with D tentatively TRDD3 (5 bases). Germline values: CDR1 GEAIGNYY, CDR2 EKD. The CDR3 sequence is 21 residues long. CDR3 DNA: TGTGCCTGTGACACCGCACAGACTCTGGACTCATTCTCCTGGGACACCCGACAGATGTTCTTC. Its translation: CACDTAQTLDSFSWDTRQMFF.

There are a few counts of this clone. With a far larger clone one base away, a read error is the likely cause. This chain connects TRDV2 to TRDJ1; 10 bases are a match to TRDD3. V dropped 2 bases and J dropped 0; count of bases not matched to a gene: 29. This CDR3 is 24 amino acids long. CDR1 and CDR2 (germline): GEAIGNYY, EKD. The CDR3 protein is CACDSLLGDRGGVQGERYTDKLIF. The CDR3 region has the DNA TGTGCCTGTGACAGCCTCCTGGGGGATAGGGGGGGGGTACAGGGCGAAAGGTACACCGATAAACTCATCTTT.

This clone has only a few counts. This likely reflects a read error, since a far larger clone is one base away. Other DNA sequences in this specimen translate into the identical CDR3. The chain couples TRDV2 to TRDJ3; a weak D match, TRDD3 (6 bases). Germline V gene lookup returns CDR1 GEAIGNYY and CDR2 EKD. The germline V and J ends were trimmed by 0 bases and 4 bases, with 24 bases remaining between them. The CDR3 has 21 amino acids. CDR3 in DNA: TGTGCCTGTGACACCGCGGAGAGAGGGAGGGATAACCCATGGGACACCCGACAGATGTTTTTC. This codes for CACDTAERGRDNPWDTRQMFF.

Remarks on this clone: Given a far larger clone just one base away, this is likely a sequencing read error. In DNA form, the CDR3 reads TGTGCCTGTGACGCGCTTCCTACCTGGGGGATAGGGACGCACTACACCGATAAACTCATCTTT. Translating it yields CACDALPTWGIGTHYTDKLIF. This sequence joins TRDV2 and TRDJ1; 10 positions agree with TRDD3. Unmatched junction bases numbered 21, after V lost 3 bases and J lost 0 bases. The CDR3 loop spans 21 amino acids. The germline V gene encodes CDR1 GEAIGNYY and CDR2 EKD.

Comments on this clone: A far larger clone is just one base off, so this is likely a read error. Distinct nucleotide sequences in the sample also encode this CDR3. The chain joins TRDV2 to TRDJ3, with 8 bases that match TRDD3. CDR3 length equals 23 residues. The germline gives CDR1 GEAIGNYY, CDR2 EKD. The CDR3 reads CACDTVVRDTPEETSWDTRQMFF. DNA of the CDR3: TGTGCCTGTGACACCGTTGTCCGGGATACGCCGGAAGAAACCTCCTGGGACACCCGACAGATGTTCTTC.

Concerning this clone: This probably arose from a read error, given a far larger clone one base away. This chain links TRDV2 with TRDJ1; 10 nucleotides match TRDD3. The CDR3 is 20 amino acids. After removal of 2 bases from V and 0 bases from J, the junction contained 17 bases not matched to a gene. Germline-derived CDR1 and CDR2 are GEAIGNYY and EKD. The CDR3 DNA follows: TGTGCCTGTGACATCAATACTGGGGGATCCTGGGGCATATACACCGATAAACTCATCTTT. Translating gives CACDINTGGSWGIYTDKLIF.

This clone was seen a handful of times. A read error is the likely source, as a far larger clone sits one nucleotide away. Other DNA sequences in this specimen translate into the identical CDR3. This sequence joins TRDV2 and TRDJ2, with 7 bases fitting TRDD3. The CDR3 consists of 19 residues. The trim removed 0 bases at V and 4 bases at J, leaving 16 bases unmatched. Germline V lookup: CDR1 GEAIGNYY, CDR2 EKD. The CDR3 coding sequence is TGTGCCTGTGACACCGTACTATGGGGGACCGAAAACAGGACAGCACAACTCTTCTTT. It codes for CACDTVLWGTENRTAQLFF.

Many counts were recorded for this clone. One base separates it from a far larger clone, so it is likely a read error. The chain carries TRDV2 and TRDJ3; 12 nucleotides align to TRDD3. The V gene end was trimmed by 1 base and the J gene end by 2 bases; junction bases not matched to a gene: 8. The germline CDR1 and CDR2 sequences are GEAIGNYY and EKD. The CDR3 length is 20 residues. In nucleotides, the CDR3 is TGTGCCTGTGACACGACTGGGGGATACTCGAGCCCCTGGGACACCCGACAGATGTTTTTC. This translates into CACDTTGGYSSPWDTRQMFF.

At least ten counts were recorded for this clone. Germline and junction disagree at one end, which may indicate a read error. This chain uses TRDV2 with TRDJ1, with 7 bases fitting TRDD3. The CDR3 totals 18 residues. CDR1 is GEAIGNYY and CDR2 is EKD in the germline V gene. DNA of the CDR3: TGTGCCCGTGAACCTCTAACTTTACTGGGGATCCACACCGATAAACTCATCTTT. Amino acids: CAREPLTLLGIHTDKLIF.

By proportion, this clone is medium-sized. Distinct nucleotide sequences in the sample also encode this CDR3. This rearrangement joins TRDV2 to TRDJ1, with TRDD3 matching over 10 bases. Germline CDR1 and CDR2: GEAIGNYY and EKD. The length of the CDR3 is 17 residues. J gave up 2 bases and V 4 bases, and 12 bases lay outside the gene matches. DNA for the CDR3: TGTGCCTGTGATGGTATTACTGGGGGATTAAAAACCGATAAACTCATCTTT. Amino acids: CACDGITGGLKTDKLIF.

V usage is TRDV2 and J usage is TRDJ1; TRDD3 aligns across 12 bases. The CDR3 extends over 18 amino acids. V shed 2 bases and J 0 bases; nucleotides not matched to a gene: 9. CDR1 and CDR2 (germline): GEAIGNYY, EKD. The CDR3 reads CACDSLLGDTGHTDKLIF. The DNA of the CDR3 is TGTGCCTGTGACAGCCTCCTGGGGGATACGGGCCACACCGATAAACTCATCTTT.

This clone was detected only a few times. DNA for the CDR3: TGTGCCTGTGACCCGCTGGGGGGTACTGGGGGATACGCGGCTAAACTCATCTTT. Translating gives CACDPLGGTGGYAAKLIF. The chain links TRDV2 to TRDJ1, with 13 bases lining up with TRDD3. The CDR3 length is 18 residues. Germline CDR1 and CDR2: GEAIGNYY and EKD. J lost 7 bases, V lost 3 bases, and 16 bases had no gene match.

This clone was seen only a few times. This DNA's translation differs at residue 16 from TCRdb's protein, which comes from a much larger clone; a read error is likely, and the protein shown is translated from the DNA. The V and J genes are TRDV2 and TRDJ1, with D tentatively TRDD3 (6 bases). CDR1 and CDR2 (germline): GEAIGNYY, EKD. This CDR3 is built from 19 residues. CDR3 sequence reads: CACDTLLPTRGSRPDELIF. CDR3 DNA: TGTGCCTGTGACACTCTGCTTCCAACCCGGGGATCTCGTCCCGATGAACTCATCTTT.

The table lists this clone with a few counts. A read error likely explains this, since a far larger clone differs by one base. Other nucleotide sequences in the sample specify the same CDR3. The genes are TRDV2 and TRDJ1; TRDD3 matches at 11 bases. Germline CDR1 reads GEAIGNYY; CDR2 reads EKD. There are 20 residues in the CDR3. The junction had 21 bases not matched to a gene; V was cut back by 7 bases and J by 0 bases. CDR3 DNA sequence: TGTGCCTGCGACGACGTACTGGGGGATAACAGCCCCTCTTACACCGATAAACTCATCTTT. Its protein is CACDDVLGDNSPSYTDKLIF.

To note about this clone: The mismatch at residue 9 between this DNA's translation and the TCRdb protein of a much larger clone likely reflects a read error; the protein shown is translated from the DNA. The chain carries TRDV2 and TRDJ1; 7 bases are a match to TRDD3. The CDR3 has 16 amino acids. In germline, CDR1 is GEAIGNYY, CDR2 EKD. V lost 0 bases, J lost 0 bases, and 6 bases stayed unmatched. CDR3 sequence: CACDTLLGGNTDKLIF. The CDR3 DNA sequence: TGTGCCTGTGACACCCTCCTGGGGGGCAACACCGATAAACTCATCTTT.

The rearrangement links TRDV2 to TRDJ1; 8 bases line up with TRDD3. CDR1 is GEAIGNYY, CDR2 EKD, per germline. The CDR3 contains 17 residues. V shed 0 bases, J shed 2 bases, and the junction held 10 bases outside the gene matches. DNA for the CDR3: TGTGCCTGTGACACCGTTGTCCGGGATACGCAAACCGATAAACTCATCTTT. Protein: CACDTVVRDTQTDKLIF.

This clone showed up just a few times. The mismatch at residue 6 between this DNA's translation and the TCRdb protein of a much larger clone likely reflects a read error; the protein shown is translated from the DNA. This chain links TRDV2 with TRDJ1, with a possible D match to TRDD3 (6 bases). Trimming removed 2 bases at V and 4 bases at J, with 13 bases between. CDR1 and CDR2 (germline): GEAIGNYY, EKD. The CDR3 is made up of 14 amino acids. The CDR3 sequence is CACDKVGALDKLIF. The CDR3 coding sequence is TGTGCCTGTGACAAAGTGGGGGCTCTCGATAAACTCATCTTT.

This clone was seen a handful of times. This DNA's translation differs at residue 17 from TCRdb's protein, which comes from a much larger clone; a read error is likely, and the protein shown is translated from the DNA. This chain connects TRDV2 to TRDJ1; 11 nucleotides match TRDD3. The CDR3 runs to 19 residues. CDR1 and CDR2 from the germline V gene are GEAIGNYY and EKD. CDR3 loop: CACDTILGDTRMYTDKPIF. The CDR3 coding sequence is TGTGCCTGTGACACGATCTTGGGGGATACGCGCATGTACACCGATAAACCCATCTTT.

This clone was counted many times. Since a far larger clone is one base different, this is likely a read error. DNA for the CDR3: TGTGCCTGTGACACCCTACTAGGGGATACAAGGACCGATAAACCCATCTTT. Protein sequence: CACDTLLGDTRTDKPIF. The chain uses TRDV2 and TRDJ1; 8 nucleotides match TRDD3. This CDR3 is 17 amino acids long. The germline V gene has CDR1 GEAIGNYY and CDR2 EKD.